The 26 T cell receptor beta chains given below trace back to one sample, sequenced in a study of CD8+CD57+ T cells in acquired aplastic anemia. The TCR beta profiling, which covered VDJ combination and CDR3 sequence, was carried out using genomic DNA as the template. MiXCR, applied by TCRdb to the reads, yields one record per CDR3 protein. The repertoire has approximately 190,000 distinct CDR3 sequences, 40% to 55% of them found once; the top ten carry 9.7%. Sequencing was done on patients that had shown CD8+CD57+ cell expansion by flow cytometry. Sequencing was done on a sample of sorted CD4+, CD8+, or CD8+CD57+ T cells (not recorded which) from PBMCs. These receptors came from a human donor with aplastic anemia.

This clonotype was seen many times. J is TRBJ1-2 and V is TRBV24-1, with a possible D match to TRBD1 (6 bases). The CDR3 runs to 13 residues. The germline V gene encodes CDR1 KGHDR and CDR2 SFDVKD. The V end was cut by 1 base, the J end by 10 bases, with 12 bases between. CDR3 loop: CATSDLEDRYYTF. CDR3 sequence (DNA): TGTGCCACCAGTGATTTAGAGGACAGATACTACACCTTC.

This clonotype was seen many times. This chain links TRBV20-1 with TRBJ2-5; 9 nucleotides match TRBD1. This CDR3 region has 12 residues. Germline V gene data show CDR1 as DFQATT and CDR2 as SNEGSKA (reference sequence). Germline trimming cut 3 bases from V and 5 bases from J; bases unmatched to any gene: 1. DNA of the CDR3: TGCAGTGCTAGTGGACAGGGGGAGACCCAGTACTTC. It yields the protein CSASGQGETQYF.

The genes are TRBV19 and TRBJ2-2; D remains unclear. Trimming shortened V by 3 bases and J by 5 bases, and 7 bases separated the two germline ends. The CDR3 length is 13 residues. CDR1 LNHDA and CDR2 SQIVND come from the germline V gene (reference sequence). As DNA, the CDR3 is TGTGCCAGTAGTATGGTAGTTACCGGGGAGCTGTTTTTT. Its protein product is CASSMVVTGELFF.

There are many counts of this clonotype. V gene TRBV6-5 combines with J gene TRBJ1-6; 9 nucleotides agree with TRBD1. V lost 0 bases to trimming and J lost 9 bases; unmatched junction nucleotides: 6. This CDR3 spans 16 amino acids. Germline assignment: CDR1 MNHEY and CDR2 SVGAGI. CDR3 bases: TGTGCCAGCAGTTACTCAAGGACAGGGGTCAGTTCACCCCTCCACTTT. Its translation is CASSYSRTGVSSPLHF.

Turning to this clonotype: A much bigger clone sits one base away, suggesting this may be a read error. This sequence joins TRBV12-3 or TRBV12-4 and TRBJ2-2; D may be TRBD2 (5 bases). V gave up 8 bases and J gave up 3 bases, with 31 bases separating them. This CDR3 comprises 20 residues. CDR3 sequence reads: CASLSHARFSVRADTGELFF. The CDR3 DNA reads TGTGCCAGCCTATCCCACGCGCGTTTTAGCGTGAGGGCCGACACCGGGGAGCTGTTTTTT.

The CDR3 loop is CASSEGGFETQYF. The CDR3 bases are TGTGCCAGCAGTGAGGGAGGCTTTGAGACCCAGTACTTC. This chain links TRBV2 with TRBJ2-5; tentative D call: TRBD2 (6 bases). The length of the CDR3 is 13 residues. Germline lookup yields CDR1 SNHLY and CDR2 FYNNEI. V was pared by 3 bases and J by 5 bases, with 10 bases between.

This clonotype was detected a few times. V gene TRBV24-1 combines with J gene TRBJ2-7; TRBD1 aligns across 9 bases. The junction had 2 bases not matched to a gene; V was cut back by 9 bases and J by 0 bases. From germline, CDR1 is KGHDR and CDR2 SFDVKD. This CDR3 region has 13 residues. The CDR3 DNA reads TGTGCCACCGGGACAGGGAACTCCTACGAGCAGTACTTC. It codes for CATGTGNSYEQYF.

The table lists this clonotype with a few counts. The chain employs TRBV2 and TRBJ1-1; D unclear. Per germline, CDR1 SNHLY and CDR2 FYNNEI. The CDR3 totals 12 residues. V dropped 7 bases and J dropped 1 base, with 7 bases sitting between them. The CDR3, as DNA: TGTGCCAGCATAGCCCAGAACACTGAAGCTTTCTTT. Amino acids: CASIAQNTEAFF.

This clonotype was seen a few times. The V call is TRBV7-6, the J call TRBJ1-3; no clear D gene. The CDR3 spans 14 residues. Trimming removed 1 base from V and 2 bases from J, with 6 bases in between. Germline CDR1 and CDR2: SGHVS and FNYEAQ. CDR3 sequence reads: CASSLVVAGNTIYF. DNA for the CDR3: TGTGCCAGCAGCTTAGTGGTAGCTGGAAACACCATATATTTT.

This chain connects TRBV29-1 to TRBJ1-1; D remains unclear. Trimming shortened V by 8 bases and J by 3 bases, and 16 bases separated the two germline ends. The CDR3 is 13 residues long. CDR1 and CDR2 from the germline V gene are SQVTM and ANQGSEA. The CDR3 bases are TGCAGCTTCGGAATGAGGGTAGACACTGAAGCTTTCTTT. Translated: CSFGMRVDTEAFF.

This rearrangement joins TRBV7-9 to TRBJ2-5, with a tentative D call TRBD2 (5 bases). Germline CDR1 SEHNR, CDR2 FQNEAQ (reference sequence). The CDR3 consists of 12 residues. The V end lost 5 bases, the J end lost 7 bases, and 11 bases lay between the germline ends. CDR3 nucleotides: TGTGCCAGCAGCCGCGGCGGGTCGACCCAGTACTTC. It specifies CASSRGGSTQYF.

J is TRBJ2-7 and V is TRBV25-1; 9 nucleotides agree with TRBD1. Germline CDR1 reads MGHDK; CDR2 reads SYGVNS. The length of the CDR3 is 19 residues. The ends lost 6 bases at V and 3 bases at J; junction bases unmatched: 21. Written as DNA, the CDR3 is TGTGCCAGCAGACCCCCGTGGGGACAGGGTGATGAGGCCCGCTACGAGCAGTACTTC. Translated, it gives CASRPPWGQGDEARYEQYF.

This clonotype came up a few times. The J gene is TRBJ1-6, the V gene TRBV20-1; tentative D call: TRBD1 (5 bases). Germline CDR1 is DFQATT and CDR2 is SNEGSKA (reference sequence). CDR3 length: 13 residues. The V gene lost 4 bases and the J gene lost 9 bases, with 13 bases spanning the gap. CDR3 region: CSAIAGMGSPLHF. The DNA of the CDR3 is TGCAGTGCTATTGCAGGGATGGGTTCACCCCTCCACTTT.

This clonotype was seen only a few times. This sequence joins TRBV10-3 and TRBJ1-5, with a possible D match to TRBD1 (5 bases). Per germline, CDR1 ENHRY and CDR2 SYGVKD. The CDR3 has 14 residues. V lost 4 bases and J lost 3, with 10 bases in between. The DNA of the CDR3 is TGTGCCATCAGTGCGGTGGGACCCAATCAGCCCCAGCATTTT. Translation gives CAISAVGPNQPQHF.

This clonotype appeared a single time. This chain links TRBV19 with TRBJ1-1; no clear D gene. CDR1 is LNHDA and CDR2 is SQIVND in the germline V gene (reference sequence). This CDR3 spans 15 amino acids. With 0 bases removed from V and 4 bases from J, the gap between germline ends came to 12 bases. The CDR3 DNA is TGTGCCAGTAGTATAGACAGTGTATCAGGCACTGAAGCTTTCTTT. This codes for CASSIDSVSGTEAFF.

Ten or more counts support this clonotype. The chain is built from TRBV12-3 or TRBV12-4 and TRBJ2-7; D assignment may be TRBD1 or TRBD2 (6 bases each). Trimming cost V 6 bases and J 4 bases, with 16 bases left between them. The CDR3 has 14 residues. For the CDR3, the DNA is TGTGCCAGCAGCCTCCGGGGGCAACATTACGAGCAGTACTTC. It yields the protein CASSLRGQHYEQYF.

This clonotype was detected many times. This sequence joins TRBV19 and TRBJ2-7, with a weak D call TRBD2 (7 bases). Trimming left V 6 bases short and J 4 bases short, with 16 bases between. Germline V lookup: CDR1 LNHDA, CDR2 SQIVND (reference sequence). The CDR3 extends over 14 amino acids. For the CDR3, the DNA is TGTGCCAGTAGCCCCCGAGAGGGGGGGTACGAGCAGTACTTC. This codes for CASSPREGGYEQYF.

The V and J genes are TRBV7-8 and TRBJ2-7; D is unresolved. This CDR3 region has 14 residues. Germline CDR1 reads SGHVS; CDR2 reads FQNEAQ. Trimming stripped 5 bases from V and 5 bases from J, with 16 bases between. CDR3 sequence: CASSKPGLSHEQYF. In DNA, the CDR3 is TGTGCCAGCAGCAAGCCGGGCCTGTCCCACGAGCAGTACTTC. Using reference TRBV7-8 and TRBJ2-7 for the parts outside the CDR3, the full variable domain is GAGVSQSPRYKVAKRGQDVALRCDPISGHVSLFWYQQALGQGPEFLTYFQNEAQLDKSGLPSDRFFAERPEGSVSTLKIQRTQQEDSAVYLCASSKPGLSHEQYFGPGTRLTVT.

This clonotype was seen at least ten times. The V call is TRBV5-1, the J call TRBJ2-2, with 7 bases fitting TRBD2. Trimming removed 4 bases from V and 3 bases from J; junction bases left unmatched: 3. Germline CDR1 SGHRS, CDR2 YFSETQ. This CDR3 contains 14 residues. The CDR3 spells CASSHRGDTGELFF. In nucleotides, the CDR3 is TGCGCCAGCAGCCACCGGGGGGACACCGGGGAGCTGTTTTTT.

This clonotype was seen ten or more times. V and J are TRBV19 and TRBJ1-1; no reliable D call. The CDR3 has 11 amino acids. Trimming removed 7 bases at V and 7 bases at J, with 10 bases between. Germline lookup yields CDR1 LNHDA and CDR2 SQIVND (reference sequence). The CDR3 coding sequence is TGTGCCAGTAAGGACCTCATTGAAGCTTTCTTT. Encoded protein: CASKDLIEAFF.

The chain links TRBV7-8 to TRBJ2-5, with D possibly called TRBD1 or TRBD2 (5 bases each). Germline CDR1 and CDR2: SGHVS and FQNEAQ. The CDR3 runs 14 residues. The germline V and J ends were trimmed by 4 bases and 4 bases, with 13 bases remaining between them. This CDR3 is CASSSGVRGETQYF. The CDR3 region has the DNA TGTGCCAGCAGCTCCGGGGTGAGGGGAGAGACCCAGTACTTC.

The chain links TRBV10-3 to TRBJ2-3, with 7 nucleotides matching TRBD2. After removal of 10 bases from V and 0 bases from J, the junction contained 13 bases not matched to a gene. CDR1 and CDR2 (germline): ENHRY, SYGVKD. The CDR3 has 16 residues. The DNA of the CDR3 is TGTGCCAGCAGCGCGCGGGGGTCTACTAGCACAGATACGCAGTATTTT. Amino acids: CASSARGSTSTDTQYF.

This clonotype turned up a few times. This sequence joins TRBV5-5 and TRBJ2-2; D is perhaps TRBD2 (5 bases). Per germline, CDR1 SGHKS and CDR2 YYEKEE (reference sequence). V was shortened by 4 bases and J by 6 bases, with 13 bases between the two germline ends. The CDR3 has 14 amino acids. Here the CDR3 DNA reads TGTGCCAGCAGCCACCATCGGGGTCCCGGGGAGCTGTTTTTT. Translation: CASSHHRGPGELFF. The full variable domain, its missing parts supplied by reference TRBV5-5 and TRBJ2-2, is DAGVTQSPTHLIKTRGQQVTLRCSPISGHKSVSWYQQVLGQGPQFIFQYYEKEERGRGNFPDRFSARQFPNYSSELNVNALLLGDSALYLCASSHHRGPGELFFGEGSRLTVL.

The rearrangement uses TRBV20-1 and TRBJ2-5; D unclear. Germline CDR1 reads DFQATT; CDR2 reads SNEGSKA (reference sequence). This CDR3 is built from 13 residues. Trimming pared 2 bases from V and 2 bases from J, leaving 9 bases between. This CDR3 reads CSARQVVQETQYF. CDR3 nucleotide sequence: TGCAGTGCTAGACAGGTTGTGCAAGAGACCCAGTACTTC.

CDR3 in DNA: TGTGCCGGATTGGGTGGGAACTATGGCTACACCTTC. Its protein is CAGLGGNYGYTF. The J gene is TRBJ1-2, the V gene TRBV7-9, with no clear D. V was clipped by 11 bases and J by 2 bases, with 12 bases between them. The CDR3 has 12 amino acids. Germline assignment: CDR1 SEHNR and CDR2 FQNEAQ (reference sequence). Complete variable domain (other parts from reference TRBV7-9 and TRBJ1-2): DTGVSQNPRHKITKRGQNVTFRCDPISEHNRLYWYRQTLGQGPEFLTYFQNEAQLEKSRLLSDRFSAERPKGSFSTLEIQRTEQGDSAMYLCAGLGGNYGYTFGSGTRLTVV.

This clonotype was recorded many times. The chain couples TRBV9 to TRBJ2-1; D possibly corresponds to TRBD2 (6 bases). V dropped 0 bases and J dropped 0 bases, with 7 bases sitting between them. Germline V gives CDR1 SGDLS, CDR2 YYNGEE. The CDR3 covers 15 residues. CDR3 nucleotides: TGTGCCAGCAGCGTAGCGGGAGACTCCTACAATGAGCAGTTCTTC. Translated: CASSVAGDSYNEQFF.